This entry is about one T cell receptor (beta chain). It has no known antigen specificity. Base qualities were left out, and no much larger clone turns up one base away. Looking up the germline V gene yields CDR1 SGHTA and CDR2 FQGNSA. The CDR3 goes from the cysteine to the phenylalanine over 14 residues. Only the CDR3 region is kept as DNA, spanning 42 bases read in frame from base 1. V and J are truncated by 4 bases and 4 bases respectively, leaving an intervening sequence of 13 bases. The method was the immunoSEQ multiplex PCR assay. Rearranged TCR beta chain sequences were amplified with the hsTCRB Kit following the manufacturer's protocol. TCRB libraries were sequenced on an Illumina MiSeq. The study's processing was this. The proprietary platform of the kit vendor was used for demultiplexing, trimming and gene mapping. Entries here come from immuneACCESS through TCRdb and include only in-frame sequences with V and J called. Some clones fail to appear in such tables; in the studies checked, an unresolved V gene covers under half of the shortfall, and the cause of the remainder is unknown. For V, J and clone size, that table is used; D and trimming come from the DNA. The sample records tens of thousands of clones, approximately 82% of which are singletons. Jointly, the top ten make up around a sixth of the sample.

Sample time point, as interpreted from the label and publication: week 47, end of study. Every vaccine dose consisted of 300 ug of a 20-mer mutant IDH1 peptide in Montanide, administered subcutaneously together with topical imiquimod. Patients received eight vaccinations in weeks 1, 3, 5, 7, 11, 15, 19 and 23, corresponding to visits V03 through V10. All donors had newly diagnosed IDH1-mutant astrocytomas of WHO grade 3 or 4 that showed loss of nuclear ATRX. The samples were drawn from NOA16, a multicentre, single-arm, open-label phase I trial in Germany that tested a mutant IDH1 peptide vaccine in humans for the first time. Genomic DNA for TCRB sequencing was extracted from EDTA blood using the DNeasy Blood and Tissue Kit. This sample stems from a study of a mutant IDH1 vaccine in newly diagnosed glioma (dated by TCRdb to 2020 to 2022). Turning to the overall study: Vaccination started 4-6 weeks after radiotherapy alone, or was given together with temozolomide cycles in the groups whose treatment included chemotherapy. Of the approximately 30 treated patients, 62.5% were male and approximately 38% were female, and the mean age was around 40 years. Visit V12 was the week-35 safety follow-up and visit V13 was the week-47 end of study. Peripheral blood was collected at six visits: V03 (baseline), V05, V07, V10, V12 and V13. Prior to enrollment, standard therapy consisting of radiotherapy alone, temozolomide alone, or radiochemotherapy with temozolomide had been administered to patients, with the combination being received by most patients. For exploratory analyses, 25 treated patients had longitudinal TCRB deep sequencing done wherever samples were available. Study-level results and caveats: Vaccine-induced immune responses across multiple MHC alleles were detected in 80% to 95% of patients. Pseudoprogression appeared unrelated to alterations in the top peripheral T cell clonotypes detected by TCRB sequencing. Selection of PBMC samples for TCRB deep sequencing was based on availability. The authors noted that analyses of patient blood samples could not be reproduced because of sample limitations.

The specimen comprised PBMCs, sampled from a glioma patient whose treatment included an IDH1 peptide vaccine. This TCR came from a young man with glioma. Some clones in this sample may be carry-over from other donors' samples. The chain employs TRBV7-2 and TRBJ1-2; no D gene can be assigned with confidence. The CDR3 reads CASSSRQAVYGYTF. The DNA sequence is as follows: TGTGCCAGCAGCTCGAGACAAGCTGTCTATGGCTACACCTTC.